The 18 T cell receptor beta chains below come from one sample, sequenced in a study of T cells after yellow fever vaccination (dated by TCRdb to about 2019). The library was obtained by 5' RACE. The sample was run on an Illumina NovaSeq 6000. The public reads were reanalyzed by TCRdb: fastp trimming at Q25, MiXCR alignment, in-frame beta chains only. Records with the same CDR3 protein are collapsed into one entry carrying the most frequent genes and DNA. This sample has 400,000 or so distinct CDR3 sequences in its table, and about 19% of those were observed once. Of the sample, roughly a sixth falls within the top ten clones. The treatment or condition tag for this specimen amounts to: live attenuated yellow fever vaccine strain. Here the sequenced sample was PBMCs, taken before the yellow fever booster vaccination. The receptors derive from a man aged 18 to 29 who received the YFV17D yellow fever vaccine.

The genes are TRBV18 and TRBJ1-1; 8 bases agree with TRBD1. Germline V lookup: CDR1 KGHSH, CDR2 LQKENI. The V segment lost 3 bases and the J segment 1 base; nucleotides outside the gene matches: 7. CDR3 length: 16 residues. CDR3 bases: TGTGCCAGCTCACCTCGAGACAGGGGCCAGAACACTGAAGCTTTCTTT. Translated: CASSPRDRGQNTEAFF. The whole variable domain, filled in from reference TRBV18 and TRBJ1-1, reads NAGVMQNPRHLVRRRGQEARLRCSPMKGHSHVYWYRQLPEEGLKFMVYLQKENIIDESGMPKERFSAEFPKEGPSILRIQQVVRGDSAAYFCASSPRDRGQNTEAFFGQGTRLTVV.

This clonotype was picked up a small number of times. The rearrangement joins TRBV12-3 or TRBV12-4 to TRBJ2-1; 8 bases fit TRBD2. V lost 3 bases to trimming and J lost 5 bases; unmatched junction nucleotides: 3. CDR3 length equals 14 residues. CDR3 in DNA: TGTGCCAGCAGTTTGACTAGCGCCCACAATGAGCAGTTCTTC. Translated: CASSLTSAHNEQFF.

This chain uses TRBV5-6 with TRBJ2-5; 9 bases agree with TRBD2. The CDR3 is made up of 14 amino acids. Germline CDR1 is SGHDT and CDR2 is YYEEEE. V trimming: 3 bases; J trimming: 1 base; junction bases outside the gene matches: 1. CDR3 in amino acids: CASSSTSGQETQYF. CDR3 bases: TGTGCCAGCAGCTCGACTAGCGGCCAAGAGACCCAGTACTTC.

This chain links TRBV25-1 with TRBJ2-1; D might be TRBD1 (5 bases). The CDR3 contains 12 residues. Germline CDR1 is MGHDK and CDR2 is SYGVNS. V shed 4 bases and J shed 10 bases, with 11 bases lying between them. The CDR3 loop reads CASSAQGIEQFF. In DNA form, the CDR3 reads TGTGCCAGCAGTGCCCAGGGTATCGAGCAGTTCTTC.

The CDR3 DNA reads TGTGCCAGCAGCCTCCGGGACAGGGCCCTCTATGGCTACACCTTC. Amino acid sequence: CASSLRDRALYGYTF. This sequence joins TRBV7-9 and TRBJ1-2; TRBD1 matches at 9 bases. The germline V gene encodes CDR1 SEHNR and CDR2 FQNEAQ (reference sequence). With 5 bases clipped from V and 4 bases from J, the junction kept 8 bases outside the gene matches. This CDR3 spans 15 amino acids.

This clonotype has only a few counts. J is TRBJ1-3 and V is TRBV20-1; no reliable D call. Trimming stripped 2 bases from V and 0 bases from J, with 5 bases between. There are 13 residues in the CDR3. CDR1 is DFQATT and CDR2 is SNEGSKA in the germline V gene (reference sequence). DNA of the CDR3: TGCAGTGCTAGATCCGTCTCTGGAAACACCATATATTTT. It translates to CSARSVSGNTIYF.

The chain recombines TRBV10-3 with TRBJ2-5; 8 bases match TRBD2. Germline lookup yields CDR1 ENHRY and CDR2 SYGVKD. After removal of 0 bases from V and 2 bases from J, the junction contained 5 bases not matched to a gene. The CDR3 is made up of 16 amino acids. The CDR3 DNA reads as TGTGCCATCAGTGAGTCGGTAGCGGGGAGGCAAGAGACCCAGTACTTC. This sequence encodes CAISESVAGRQETQYF.

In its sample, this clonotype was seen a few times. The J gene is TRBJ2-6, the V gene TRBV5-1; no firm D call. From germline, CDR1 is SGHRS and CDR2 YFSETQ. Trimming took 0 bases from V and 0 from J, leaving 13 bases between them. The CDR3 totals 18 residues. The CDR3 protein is CASSLAGGISSGANVLTF. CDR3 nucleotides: TGCGCCAGCAGCTTGGCCGGCGGAATTTCCTCTGGGGCCAACGTCCTGACTTTC.

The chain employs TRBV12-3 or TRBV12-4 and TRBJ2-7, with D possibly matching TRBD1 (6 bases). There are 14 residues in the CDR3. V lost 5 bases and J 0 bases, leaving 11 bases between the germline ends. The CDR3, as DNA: TGTGCCAGCAGTCTACAGGGAGTCTCCTACGAGCAGTACTTC. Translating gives CASSLQGVSYEQYF.

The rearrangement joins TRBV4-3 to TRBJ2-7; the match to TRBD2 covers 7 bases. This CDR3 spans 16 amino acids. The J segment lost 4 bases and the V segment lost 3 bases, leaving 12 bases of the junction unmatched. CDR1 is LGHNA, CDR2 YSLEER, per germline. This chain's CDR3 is CASSHAQWGGNYEQYV. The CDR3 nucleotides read TGCGCCAGCAGCCACGCCCAATGGGGGGGAAATTACGAGCAGTACGTC.

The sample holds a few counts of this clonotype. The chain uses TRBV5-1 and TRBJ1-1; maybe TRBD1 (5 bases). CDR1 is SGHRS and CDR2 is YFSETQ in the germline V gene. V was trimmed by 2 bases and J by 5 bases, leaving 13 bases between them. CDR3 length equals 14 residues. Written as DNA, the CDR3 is TGCGCCAGCAGCTTCGGGTGGGAGGGGACTGAAGCTTTCTTT. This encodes CASSFGWEGTEAFF.

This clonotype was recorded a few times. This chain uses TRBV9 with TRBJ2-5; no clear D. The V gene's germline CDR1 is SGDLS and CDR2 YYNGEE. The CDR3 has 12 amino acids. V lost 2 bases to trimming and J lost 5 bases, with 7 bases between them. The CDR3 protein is CASSVKGETQYF. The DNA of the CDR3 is TGTGCCAGCAGCGTGAAGGGCGAGACCCAGTACTTC.

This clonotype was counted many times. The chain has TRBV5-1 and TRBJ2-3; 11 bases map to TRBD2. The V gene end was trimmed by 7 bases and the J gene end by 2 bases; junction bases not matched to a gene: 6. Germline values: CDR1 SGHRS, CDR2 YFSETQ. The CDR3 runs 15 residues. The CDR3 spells CASRLAGRNTDTQYF. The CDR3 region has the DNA TGCGCCAGCCGACTAGCGGGGCGAAACACAGATACGCAGTATTTT.

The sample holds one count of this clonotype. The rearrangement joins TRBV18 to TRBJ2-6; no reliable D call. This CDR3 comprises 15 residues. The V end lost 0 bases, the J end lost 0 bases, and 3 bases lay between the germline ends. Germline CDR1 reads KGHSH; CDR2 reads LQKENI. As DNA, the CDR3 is TGTGCCAGCTCACCACCCACCTCTGGGGCCAACGTCCTGACTTTC. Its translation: CASSPPTSGANVLTF.

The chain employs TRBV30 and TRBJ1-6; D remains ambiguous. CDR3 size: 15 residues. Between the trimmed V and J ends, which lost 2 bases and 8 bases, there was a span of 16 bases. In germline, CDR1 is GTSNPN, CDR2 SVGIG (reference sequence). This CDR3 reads CAWSLSGVMYSPLHF. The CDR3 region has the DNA TGTGCCTGGAGTCTCTCCGGGGTTATGTATTCACCCCTCCACTTT.

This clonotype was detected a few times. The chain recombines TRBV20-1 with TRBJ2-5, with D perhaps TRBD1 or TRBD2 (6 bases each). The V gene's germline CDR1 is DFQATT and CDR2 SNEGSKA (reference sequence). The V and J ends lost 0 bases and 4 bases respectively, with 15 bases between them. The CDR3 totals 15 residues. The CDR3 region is CSARDPGGPVETQYF. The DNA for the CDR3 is TGCAGTGCTAGAGACCCTGGGGGGCCGGTAGAGACCCAGTACTTC.

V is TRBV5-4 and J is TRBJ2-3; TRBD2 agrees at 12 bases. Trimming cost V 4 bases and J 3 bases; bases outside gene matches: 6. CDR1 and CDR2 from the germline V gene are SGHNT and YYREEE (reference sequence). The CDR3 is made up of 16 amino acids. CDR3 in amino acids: CASSDGLAGYTDTQYF. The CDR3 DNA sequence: TGTGCCAGCAGCGACGGACTAGCGGGGTATACAGATACGCAGTATTTT.

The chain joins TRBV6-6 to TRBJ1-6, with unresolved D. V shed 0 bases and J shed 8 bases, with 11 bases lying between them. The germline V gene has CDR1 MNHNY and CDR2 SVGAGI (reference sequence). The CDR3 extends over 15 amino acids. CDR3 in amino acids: CASSYSIREDSPLHF. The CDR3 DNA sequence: TGTGCCAGCAGTTACTCGATTAGGGAGGATTCACCCCTCCACTTT.